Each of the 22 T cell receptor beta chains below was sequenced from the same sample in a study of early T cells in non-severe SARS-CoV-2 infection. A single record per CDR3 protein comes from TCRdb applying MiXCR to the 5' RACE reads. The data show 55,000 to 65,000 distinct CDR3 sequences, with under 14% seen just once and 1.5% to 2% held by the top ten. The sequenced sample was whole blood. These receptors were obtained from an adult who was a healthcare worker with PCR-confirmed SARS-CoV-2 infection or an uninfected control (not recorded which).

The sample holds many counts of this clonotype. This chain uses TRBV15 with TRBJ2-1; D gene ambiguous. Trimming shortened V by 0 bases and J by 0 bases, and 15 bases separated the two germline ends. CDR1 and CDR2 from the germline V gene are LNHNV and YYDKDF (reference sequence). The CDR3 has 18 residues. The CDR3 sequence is CATSRDPLAFPSYNEQFF. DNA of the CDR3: TGTGCCACCAGCAGAGATCCACTGGCCTTTCCCTCCTACAATGAGCAGTTCTTC. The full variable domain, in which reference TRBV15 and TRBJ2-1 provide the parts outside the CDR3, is DAMVIQNPRYQVTQFGKPVTLSCSQTLNHNVMYWYQQKSSQAPKLLFHYYDKDFNNEADTPDNFQSRRPNTSFCFLDIRSPGLGDTAMYLCATSRDPLAFPSYNEQFFGPGTRLTVL.

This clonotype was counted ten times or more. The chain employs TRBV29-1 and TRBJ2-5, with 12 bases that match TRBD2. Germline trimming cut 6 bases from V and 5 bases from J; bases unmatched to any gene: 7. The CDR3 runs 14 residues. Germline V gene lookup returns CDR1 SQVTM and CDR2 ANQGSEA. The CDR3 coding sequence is TGCAGCGTCGCAGGACTAGCGGGGCGGGAGACCCAGTACTTC. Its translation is CSVAGLAGRETQYF.

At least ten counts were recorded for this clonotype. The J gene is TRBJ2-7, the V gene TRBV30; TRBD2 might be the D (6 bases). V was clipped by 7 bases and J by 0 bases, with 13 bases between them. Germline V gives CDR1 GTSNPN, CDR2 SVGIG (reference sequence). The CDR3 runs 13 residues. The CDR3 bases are TGTGCCTATGAGGCCGGGAGCTCCTACGAGCAGTACTTC. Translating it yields CAYEAGSSYEQYF.

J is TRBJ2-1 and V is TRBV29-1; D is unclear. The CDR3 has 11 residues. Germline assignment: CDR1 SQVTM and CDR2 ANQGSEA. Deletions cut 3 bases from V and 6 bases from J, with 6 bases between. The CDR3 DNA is TGCAGCGTTGAGCCTGTCAATGAGCAGTTCTTC. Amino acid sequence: CSVEPVNEQFF.

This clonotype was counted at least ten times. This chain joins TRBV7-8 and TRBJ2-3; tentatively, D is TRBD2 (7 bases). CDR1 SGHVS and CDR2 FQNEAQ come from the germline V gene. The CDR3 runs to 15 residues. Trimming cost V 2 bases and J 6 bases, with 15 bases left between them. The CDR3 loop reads CASSLRRGAPDTQYF. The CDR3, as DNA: TGTGCCAGCAGCTTAAGACGGGGGGCGCCCGATACGCAGTATTTT.

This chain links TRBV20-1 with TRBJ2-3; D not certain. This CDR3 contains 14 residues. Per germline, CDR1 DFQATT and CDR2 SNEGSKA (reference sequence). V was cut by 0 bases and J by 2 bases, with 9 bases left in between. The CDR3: CSARDLSNTDTQYF. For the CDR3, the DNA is TGCAGTGCTAGAGATCTCTCTAACACAGATACGCAGTATTTT.

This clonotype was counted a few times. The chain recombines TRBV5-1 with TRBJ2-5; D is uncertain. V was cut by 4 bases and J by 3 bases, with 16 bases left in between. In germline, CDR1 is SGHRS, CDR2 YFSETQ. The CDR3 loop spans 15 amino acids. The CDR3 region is CASSLRVWPEETQYF. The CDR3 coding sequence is TGCGCCAGCAGCCTCAGAGTATGGCCCGAAGAGACCCAGTACTTC.

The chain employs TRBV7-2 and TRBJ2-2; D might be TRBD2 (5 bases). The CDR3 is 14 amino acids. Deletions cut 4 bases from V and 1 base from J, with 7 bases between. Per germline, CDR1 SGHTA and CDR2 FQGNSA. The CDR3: CASSSRVNTGELFF. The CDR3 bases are TGTGCCAGCAGCTCGAGGGTGAACACCGGGGAGCTGTTTTTT.

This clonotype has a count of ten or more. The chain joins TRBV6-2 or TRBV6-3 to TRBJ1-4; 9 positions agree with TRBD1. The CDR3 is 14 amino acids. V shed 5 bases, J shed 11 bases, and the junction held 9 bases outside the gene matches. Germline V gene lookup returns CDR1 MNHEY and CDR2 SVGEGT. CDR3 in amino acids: CASSPLGQGKKLFF. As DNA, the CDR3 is TGTGCCAGCAGTCCACTCGGACAGGGGAAGAAACTGTTTTTT.

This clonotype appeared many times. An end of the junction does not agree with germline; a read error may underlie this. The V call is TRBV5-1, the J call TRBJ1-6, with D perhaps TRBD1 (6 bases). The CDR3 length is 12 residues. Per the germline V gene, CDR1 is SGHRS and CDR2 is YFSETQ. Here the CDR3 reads CASSTGQHSPVF. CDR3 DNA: TGCGCCAGCAGCACCGGACAGCATAGTCCTGTCTTT.

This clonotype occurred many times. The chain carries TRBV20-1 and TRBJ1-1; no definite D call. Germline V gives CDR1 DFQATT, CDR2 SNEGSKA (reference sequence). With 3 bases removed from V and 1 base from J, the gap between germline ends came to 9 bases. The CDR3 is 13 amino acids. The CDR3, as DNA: TGCAGTGCTAGCACAGATCCGAACACTGAAGCTTTCTTT. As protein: CSASTDPNTEAFF.

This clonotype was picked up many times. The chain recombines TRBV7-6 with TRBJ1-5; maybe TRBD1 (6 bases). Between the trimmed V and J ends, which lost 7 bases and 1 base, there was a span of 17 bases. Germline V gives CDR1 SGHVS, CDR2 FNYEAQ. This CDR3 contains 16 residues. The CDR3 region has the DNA TGTGCCAGCAAATTGGGGGCACCAGCGAGCAATCAGCCCCAGCATTTT. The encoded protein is CASKLGAPASNQPQHF.

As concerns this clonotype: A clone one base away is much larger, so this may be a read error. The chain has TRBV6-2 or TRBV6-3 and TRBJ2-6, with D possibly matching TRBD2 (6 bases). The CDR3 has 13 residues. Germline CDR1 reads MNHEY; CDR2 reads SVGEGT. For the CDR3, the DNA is TGTGCTATGTGCGGGGATGGGGCCAACGTCCTGACTTTC. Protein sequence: CAMCGDGANVLTF.

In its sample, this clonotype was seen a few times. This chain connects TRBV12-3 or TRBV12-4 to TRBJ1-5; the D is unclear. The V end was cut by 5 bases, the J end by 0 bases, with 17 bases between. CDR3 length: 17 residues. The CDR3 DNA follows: TGTGCCAGCAGTCCTGCAGGCCCCTCCTATAGCAATCAGCCCCAGCATTTT. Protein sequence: CASSPAGPSYSNQPQHF.

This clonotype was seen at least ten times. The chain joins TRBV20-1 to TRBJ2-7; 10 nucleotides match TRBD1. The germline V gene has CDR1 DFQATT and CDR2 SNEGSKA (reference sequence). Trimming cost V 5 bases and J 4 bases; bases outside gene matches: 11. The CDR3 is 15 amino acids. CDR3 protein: CSARPGTGAQYEQYF. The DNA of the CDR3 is TGCAGTGCTCGACCCGGGACAGGGGCACAATACGAGCAGTACTTC.

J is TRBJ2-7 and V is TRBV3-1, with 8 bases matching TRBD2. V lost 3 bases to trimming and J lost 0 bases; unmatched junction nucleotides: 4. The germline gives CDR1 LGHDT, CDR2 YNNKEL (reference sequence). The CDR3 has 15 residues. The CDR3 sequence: CASSHIAGPSYEQYF. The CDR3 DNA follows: TGTGCCAGCAGCCATATAGCGGGGCCCTCCTACGAGCAGTACTTC.

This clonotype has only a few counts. CDR3 sequence reads: CASSQDVGSGADTQYF. DNA of the CDR3: TGCGCCAGCAGCCAAGATGTCGGTAGCGGGGCGGATACGCAGTATTTT. The chain joins TRBV4-1 to TRBJ2-3; 8 bases are a match to TRBD2. Germline trimming cut 0 bases from V and 6 bases from J; bases unmatched to any gene: 8. The CDR3 loop spans 16 amino acids. Germline CDR1 and CDR2: MGHRA and YSYEKL.

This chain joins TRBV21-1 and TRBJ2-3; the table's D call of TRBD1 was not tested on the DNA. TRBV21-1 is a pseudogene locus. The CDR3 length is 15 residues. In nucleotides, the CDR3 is TGTGCCAGCCCCCGGGGGCGGACTGACACAGATACGCAGTATTTT. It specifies CASPRGRTDTDTQYF.

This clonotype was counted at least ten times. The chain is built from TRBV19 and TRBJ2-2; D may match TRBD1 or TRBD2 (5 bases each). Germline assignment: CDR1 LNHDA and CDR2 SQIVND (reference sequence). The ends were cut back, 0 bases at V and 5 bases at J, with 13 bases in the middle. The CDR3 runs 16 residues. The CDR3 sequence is CASSIDTRGETGELFF. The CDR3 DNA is TGTGCCAGTAGTATAGATACGAGGGGCGAAACCGGGGAGCTGTTTTTT.

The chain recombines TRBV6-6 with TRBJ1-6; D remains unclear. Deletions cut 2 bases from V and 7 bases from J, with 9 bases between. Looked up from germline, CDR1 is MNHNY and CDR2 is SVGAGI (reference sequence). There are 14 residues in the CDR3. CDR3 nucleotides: TGTGCCAGCAGTTACGTGGGAGGGAATTCACCCCTCCACTTT. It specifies CASSYVGGNSPLHF.

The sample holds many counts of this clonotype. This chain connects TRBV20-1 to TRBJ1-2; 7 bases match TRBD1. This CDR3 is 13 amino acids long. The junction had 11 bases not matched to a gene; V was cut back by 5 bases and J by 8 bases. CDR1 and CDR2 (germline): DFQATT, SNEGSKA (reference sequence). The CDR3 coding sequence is TGCAGTGCTGTCCGACAGGGAAGCGGGGGCTACACCTTC. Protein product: CSAVRQGSGGYTF.

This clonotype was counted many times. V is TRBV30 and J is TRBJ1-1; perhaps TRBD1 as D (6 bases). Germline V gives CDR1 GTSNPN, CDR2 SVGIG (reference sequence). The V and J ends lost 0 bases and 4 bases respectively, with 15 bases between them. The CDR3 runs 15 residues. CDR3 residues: CAWSVPDRRGTEAFF. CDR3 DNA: TGTGCCTGGAGTGTACCCGACAGGAGGGGCACTGAAGCTTTCTTT.